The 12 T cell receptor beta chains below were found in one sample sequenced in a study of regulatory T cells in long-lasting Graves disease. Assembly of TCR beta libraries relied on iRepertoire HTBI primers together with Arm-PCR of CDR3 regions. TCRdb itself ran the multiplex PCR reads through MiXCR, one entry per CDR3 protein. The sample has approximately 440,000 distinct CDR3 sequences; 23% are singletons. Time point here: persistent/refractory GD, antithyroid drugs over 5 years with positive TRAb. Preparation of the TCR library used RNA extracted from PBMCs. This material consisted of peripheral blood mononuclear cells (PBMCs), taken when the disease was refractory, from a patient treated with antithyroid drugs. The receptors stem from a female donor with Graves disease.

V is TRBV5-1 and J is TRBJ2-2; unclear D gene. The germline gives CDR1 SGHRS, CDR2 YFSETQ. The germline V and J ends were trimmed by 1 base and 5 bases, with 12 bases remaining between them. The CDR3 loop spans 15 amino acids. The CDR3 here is CASSLRLGETGELFF. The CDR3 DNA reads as TGCGCCAGCAGCTTGCGCCTAGGTGAAACCGGGGAGCTGTTTTTT.

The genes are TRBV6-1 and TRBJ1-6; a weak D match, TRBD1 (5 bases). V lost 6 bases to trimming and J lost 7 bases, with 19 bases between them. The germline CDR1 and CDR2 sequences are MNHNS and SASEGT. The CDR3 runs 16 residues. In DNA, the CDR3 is TGTGCCAGCAGCCAGACAACTGGGGGGGGAAATTCACCCCTCCACTTT. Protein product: CASSQTTGGGNSPLHF.

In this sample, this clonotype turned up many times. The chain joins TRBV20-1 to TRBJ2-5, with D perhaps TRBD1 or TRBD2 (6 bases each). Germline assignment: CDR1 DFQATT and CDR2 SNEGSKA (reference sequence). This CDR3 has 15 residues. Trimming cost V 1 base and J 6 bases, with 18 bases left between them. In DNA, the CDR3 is TGCAGTGCTAGAGTAACGGGGGCACCCTCTCAGACCCAGTACTTC. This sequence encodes CSARVTGAPSQTQYF.

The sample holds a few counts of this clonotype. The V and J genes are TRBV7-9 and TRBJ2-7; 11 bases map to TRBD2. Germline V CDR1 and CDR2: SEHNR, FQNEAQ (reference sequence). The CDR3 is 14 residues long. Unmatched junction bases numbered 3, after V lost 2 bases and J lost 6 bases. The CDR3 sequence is CASSLSLAGGEQYF. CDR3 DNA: TGTGCCAGCAGCTTAAGCCTAGCGGGAGGCGAGCAGTACTTC.

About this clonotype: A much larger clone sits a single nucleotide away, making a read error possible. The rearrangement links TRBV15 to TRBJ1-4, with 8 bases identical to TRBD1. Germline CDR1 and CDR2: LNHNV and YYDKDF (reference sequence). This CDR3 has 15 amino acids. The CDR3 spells CTTSRSTGVDEKLFF. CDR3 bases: TGTACCACCAGCAGATCGACAGGGGTCGATGAAAAACTGTTTTTT.

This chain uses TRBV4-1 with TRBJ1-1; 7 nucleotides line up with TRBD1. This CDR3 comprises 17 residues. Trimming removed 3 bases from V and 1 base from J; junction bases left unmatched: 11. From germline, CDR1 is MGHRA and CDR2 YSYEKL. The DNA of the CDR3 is TGCGCCAGCAGCCACCATCCGGGACAGAGTAGGAACACTGAAGCTTTCTTT. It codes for CASSHHPGQSRNTEAFF.

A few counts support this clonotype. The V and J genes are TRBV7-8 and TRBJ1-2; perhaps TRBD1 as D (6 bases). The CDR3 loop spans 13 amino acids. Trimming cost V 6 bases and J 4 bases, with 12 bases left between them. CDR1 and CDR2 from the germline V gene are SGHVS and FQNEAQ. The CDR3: CASRPRGTYGYTF. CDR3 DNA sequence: TGTGCCAGCAGACCCAGGGGTACCTATGGCTACACCTTC.

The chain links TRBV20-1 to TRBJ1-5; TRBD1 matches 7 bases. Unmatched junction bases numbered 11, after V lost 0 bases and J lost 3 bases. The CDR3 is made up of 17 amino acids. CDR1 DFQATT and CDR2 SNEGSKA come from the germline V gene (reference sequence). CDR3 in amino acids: CSARDGPRQGYNQPQHF. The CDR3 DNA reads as TGCAGTGCTAGAGATGGCCCCCGACAGGGCTACAATCAGCCCCAGCATTTT.

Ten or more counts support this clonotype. This CDR3 reads CSATLGGTEAFF. CDR3 DNA sequence: TGCAGTGCTACCCTAGGGGGGACTGAAGCTTTCTTT. The rearrangement joins TRBV20-1 to TRBJ1-1; a possible D gene is TRBD1 (6 bases). Germline assignment: CDR1 DFQATT and CDR2 SNEGSKA (reference sequence). The length of the CDR3 is 12 residues. V dropped 4 bases and J dropped 5 bases, with 11 bases sitting between them.

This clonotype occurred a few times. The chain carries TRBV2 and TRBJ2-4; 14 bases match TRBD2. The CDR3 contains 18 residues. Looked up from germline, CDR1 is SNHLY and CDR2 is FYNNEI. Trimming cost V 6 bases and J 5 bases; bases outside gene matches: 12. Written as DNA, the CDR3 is TGTGCCAGCAGCGGGACTAGCGGGGGTGGGATGGGGGAAAACATTCAGTACTTC. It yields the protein CASSGTSGGGMGENIQYF. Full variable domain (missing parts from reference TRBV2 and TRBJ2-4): EPEVTQTPSHQVTQMGQEVILRCVPISNHLYFYWYRQILGQKVEFLVSFYNNEISEKSEIFDDQFSVERPDGSNFTLKIRSTKLEDSAMYFCASSGTSGGGMGENIQYFGAGTRLSVL.

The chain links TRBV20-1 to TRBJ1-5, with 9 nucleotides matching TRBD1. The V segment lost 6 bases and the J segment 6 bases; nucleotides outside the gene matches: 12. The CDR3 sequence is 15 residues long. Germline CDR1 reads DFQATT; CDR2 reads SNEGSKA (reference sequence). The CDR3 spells CSAEGLGQGSQPQHF. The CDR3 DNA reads TGCAGTGCAGAGGGCCTGGGACAGGGTTCTCAGCCCCAGCATTTT.

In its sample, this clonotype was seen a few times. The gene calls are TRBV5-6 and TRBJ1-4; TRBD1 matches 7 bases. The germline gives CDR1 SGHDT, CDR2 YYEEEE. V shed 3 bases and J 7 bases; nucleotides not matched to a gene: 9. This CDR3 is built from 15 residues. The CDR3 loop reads CASSSQGWVSEKLFF. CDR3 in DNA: TGTGCCAGCAGCTCACAGGGGTGGGTGAGTGAAAAACTGTTTTTT.